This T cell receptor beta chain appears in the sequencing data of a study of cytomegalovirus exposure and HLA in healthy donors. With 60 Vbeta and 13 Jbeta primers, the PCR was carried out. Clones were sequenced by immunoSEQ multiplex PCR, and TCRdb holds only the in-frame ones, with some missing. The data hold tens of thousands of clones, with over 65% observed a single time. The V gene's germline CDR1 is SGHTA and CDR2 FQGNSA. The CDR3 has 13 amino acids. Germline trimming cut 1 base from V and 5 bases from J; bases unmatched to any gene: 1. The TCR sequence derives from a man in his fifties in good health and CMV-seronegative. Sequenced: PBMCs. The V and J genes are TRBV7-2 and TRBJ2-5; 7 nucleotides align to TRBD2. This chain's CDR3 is CASSLGAGETQYF. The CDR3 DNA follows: TGTGCCAGCAGCTTAGGAGCGGGGGAGACCCAGTACTTC.